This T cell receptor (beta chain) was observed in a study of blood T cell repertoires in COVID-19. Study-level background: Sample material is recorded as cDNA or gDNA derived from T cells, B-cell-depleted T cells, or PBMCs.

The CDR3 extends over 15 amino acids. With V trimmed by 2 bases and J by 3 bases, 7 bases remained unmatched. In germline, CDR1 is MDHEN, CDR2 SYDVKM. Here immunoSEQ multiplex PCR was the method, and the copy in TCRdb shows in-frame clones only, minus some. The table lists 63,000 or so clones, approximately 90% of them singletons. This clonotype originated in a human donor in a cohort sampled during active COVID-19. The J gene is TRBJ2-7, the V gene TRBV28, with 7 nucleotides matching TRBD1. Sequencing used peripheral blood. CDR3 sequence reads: CASSLTAGGDYEQYF. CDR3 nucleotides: TGTGCCAGCAGTTTAACGGCAGGGGGAGACTACGAGCAGTACTTC.